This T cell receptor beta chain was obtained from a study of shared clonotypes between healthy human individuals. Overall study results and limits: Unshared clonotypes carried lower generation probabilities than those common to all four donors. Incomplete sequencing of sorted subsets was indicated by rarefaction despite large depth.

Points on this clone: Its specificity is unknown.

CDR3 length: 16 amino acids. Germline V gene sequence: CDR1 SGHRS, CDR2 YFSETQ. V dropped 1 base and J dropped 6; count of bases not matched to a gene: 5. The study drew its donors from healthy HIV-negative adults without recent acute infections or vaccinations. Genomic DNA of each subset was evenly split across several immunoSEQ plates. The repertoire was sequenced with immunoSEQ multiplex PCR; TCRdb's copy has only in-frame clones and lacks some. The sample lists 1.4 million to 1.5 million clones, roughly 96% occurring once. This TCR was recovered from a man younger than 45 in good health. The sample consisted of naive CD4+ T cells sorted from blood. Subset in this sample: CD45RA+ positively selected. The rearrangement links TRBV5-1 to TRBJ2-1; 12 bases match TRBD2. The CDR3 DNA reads TGCGCCAGCAGCTTGCTGACTAGCGGGAGCGGCAATGAGCAGTTCTTC. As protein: CASSLLTSGSGNEQFF.